The present T cell receptor (beta chain) was sequenced within a study of OX40 agonist ivuxolimab in advanced cancers. At the level of the study: Males comprised 82.7% of the group, whose mean age was about 61 years (range about 20 to 85).

Assay: immunoSEQ multiplex PCR; the TCRdb copy retains only in-frame clones and omits some. This table holds about 45,000 clones, around 90% found once. Germline V gene data show CDR1 as LNHNV and CDR2 as YYDKDF (reference sequence). V was pared by 2 bases and J by 4 bases, with 9 bases of the junction left unmatched. CDR3 length: 18 amino acids. The chain employs TRBV15 and TRBJ2-6; 9 bases map to TRBD1. The TCR originated in an adult with an advanced solid tumor such as melanoma, head and neck, liver or kidney cancer. This specimen consisted of CD4+ or CD8+ T cells sorted from blood, obtained in a trial of the OX40 agonist ivuxolimab. Here the CDR3 reads CATSRKGQGIVGANVLTF. For the CDR3, the DNA is TGTGCCACCAGCAGAAAAGGACAGGGGATAGTGGGGGCCAACGTCCTGACTTTC.